Below, 29 T cell receptor beta chains from the same sample are listed, as sequenced in a study of T cell responses to AZD1222 COVID-19 vaccine. Here immunoSEQ multiplex PCR was the method, and the copy in TCRdb shows in-frame clones only, minus some. The sample records about 150,000 clones, about nine tenths being singletons. Sample: peripheral blood, taken on day 0 of AZD1222 vaccination. Source of these receptors: an adult in good health.

The chain is built from TRBV3-1 (or the pseudogene TRBV3-2) and TRBJ1-1, with a weak D call TRBD1 (6 bases). CDR1 is LGHDT, CDR2 YNNKEL, per germline (reference sequence). This CDR3 is built from 13 residues. V was pared by 6 bases and J by 7 bases, with 15 bases between. The CDR3 loop is CASREAGAGEAFF. As DNA, the CDR3 is TGTGCCAGCAGGGAGGCAGGGGCCGGTGAAGCTTTCTTT.

The chain joins TRBV7-9 to TRBJ2-7; D might be TRBD2 (5 bases). Germline V gives CDR1 SEHNR, CDR2 FQNEAQ (reference sequence). The CDR3 runs 12 residues. V shed 5 bases and J shed 5 bases, with 10 bases lying between them. The DNA of the CDR3 is TGTGCCAGCAGCACCCCCGGGAACGAGCAGTACTTC. Protein product: CASSTPGNEQYF.

CDR3 sequence (DNA): TGTGCCAGCAGTTTTAACTATGGCTACACCTTC. It translates to CASSFNYGYTF. This chain uses TRBV28 with TRBJ1-2; D unclear. Germline loops: CDR1 MDHEN, CDR2 SYDVKM. This CDR3 comprises 11 residues. The V end lost 3 bases, the J end lost 1 base, and 0 bases lay between the germline ends.

In this sample, this clone turned up a few times. The junction differs from germline at one of its ends, possibly a read error. The gene calls are TRBV7-7 and TRBJ2-1; the D gene is possibly TRBD2 (7 bases). From germline, CDR1 is SSHAT and CDR2 FNYEAQ (reference sequence). The CDR3 consists of 16 residues. This CDR3 reads CASSLSSGGRHNEQFF. The CDR3 bases are TGTGCTAGCAGCTTATCTTCGGGGGGCCGCCACAATGAGCAGTTCTTC.

V gene TRBV19 combines with J gene TRBJ2-7, with D perhaps TRBD1 or TRBD2 (5 bases each). CDR3 length: 16 residues. Germline values: CDR1 LNHDA, CDR2 SQIVND (reference sequence). Trimming removed 4 bases at V and 6 bases at J, with 22 bases between. CDR3 nucleotides: TGTGCCAGTAGTAACCGCCCCGGGACGCCGCCTGGCGAGCAGTACTTC. It encodes CASSNRPGTPPGEQYF.

V usage is TRBV6-5 and J usage is TRBJ1-2; D is unresolved. The germline gives CDR1 MNHEY, CDR2 SVGAGI. V lost 4 bases and J lost 4, with 16 bases in between. This CDR3 comprises 15 residues. The CDR3 region has the DNA TGTGCCAGCAGTTCCCCGACATTGAGCGGCTATGGCTACACCTTC. Amino acids: CASSSPTLSGYGYTF.

The chain has TRBV5-1 and TRBJ2-2; the D is unclear. V dropped 0 bases and J dropped 8 bases, with 11 bases sitting between them. Germline V gene sequence: CDR1 SGHRS, CDR2 YFSETQ. This CDR3 has 14 residues. The CDR3 nucleotides read TGCGCCAGCAGCTTGGGTCAGCCTAGGGGGGAGCTGTTTTTT. This gives the protein CASSLGQPRGELFF. The variable domain in full, completed from reference TRBV5-1 and TRBJ2-2, reads KAGVTQTPRYLIKTRGQQVTLSCSPISGHRSVSWYQQTPGQGLQFLFEYFSETQRNKGNFPGRFSGRQFSNSRSEMNVSTLELGDSALYLCASSLGQPRGELFFGEGSRLTVL.

The chain carries TRBV6-2 or TRBV6-3 and TRBJ2-5; no reliable D call. This CDR3 has 14 amino acids. Germline CDR1 MNHEY, CDR2 SVGEGT. Trimming cost V 6 bases and J 5 bases, with 16 bases left between them. The CDR3 nucleotides are TGTGCCAGCAGCCAGCCTGGGCAAGGGGAGACCCAGTACTTC. Protein sequence: CASSQPGQGETQYF.

V usage is TRBV7-9 and J usage is TRBJ2-5; 8 positions agree with TRBD2. This CDR3 comprises 16 residues. Trimming removed 2 bases from V and 5 bases from J; junction bases left unmatched: 10. From germline, CDR1 is SEHNR and CDR2 FQNEAQ (reference sequence). The CDR3 protein is CASSLYSAGVGETQYF. Here the CDR3 DNA reads TGTGCCAGCAGCTTATATTCAGCGGGGGTAGGGGAGACCCAGTACTTC. The variable domain in full, completed from reference TRBV7-9 and TRBJ2-5, reads DTGVSQNPRHKITKRGQNVTFRCDPISEHNRLYWYRQTLGQGPEFLTYFQNEAQLEKSRLLSDRFSAERPKGSFSTLEIQRTEQGDSAMYLCASSLYSAGVGETQYFGPGTRLLVL.

This chain connects TRBV19 to TRBJ2-5, with TRBD2 as a possible D gene (5 bases). Germline V gives CDR1 LNHDA, CDR2 SQIVND (reference sequence). Trimming stripped 7 bases from V and 2 bases from J, with 11 bases between. The CDR3 spans 13 residues. CDR3 loop: CASTPRGQETQYF. DNA for the CDR3: TGTGCCAGTACACCTCGGGGACAAGAGACCCAGTACTTC.

The chain employs TRBV7-8 and TRBJ1-2; D is undetermined. CDR3 length: 12 residues. Germline V gives CDR1 SGHVS, CDR2 FQNEAQ. The CDR3: CAVGRPNYGYTF. The CDR3 DNA is TGTGCGGTCGGGAGGCCAAACTATGGCTACACCTTC.

The sample holds one count of this clone. The chain is built from TRBV7-2 and TRBJ2-7; perhaps D is TRBD1 or TRBD2 (5 bases each). This CDR3 comprises 14 residues. Trimming removed 0 bases from V and 2 bases from J, with 8 bases in between. Germline V CDR1 and CDR2: SGHTA, FQGNSA. CDR3 bases: TGTGCCAGCAGCTTAGCCGGGACCCCCTACGAGCAGTACTTC. This sequence encodes CASSLAGTPYEQYF.

The chain has TRBV5-5 and TRBJ2-3; 7 bases map to TRBD2. Trimming at V came to 4 bases and at J to 0 bases, leaving 8 bases not matched to a gene. The CDR3 extends over 16 amino acids. Germline loops: CDR1 SGHKS, CDR2 YYEKEE (reference sequence). The CDR3, as DNA: TGTGCCAGCAGCGGTATAGCGGGTTATAGCACAGATACGCAGTATTTT. Its protein is CASSGIAGYSTDTQYF.

In its sample, this clone was seen once. The chain carries TRBV18 and TRBJ1-5; D may be TRBD1 (5 bases). Germline V gene data show CDR1 as KGHSH and CDR2 as LQKENI. This CDR3 has 14 residues. V lost 6 bases to trimming and J lost 3 bases, with 12 bases between them. CDR3 bases: TGTGCCAGCTCCCGGGACCGATCCAATCAGCCCCAGCATTTT. It encodes CASSRDRSNQPQHF.

The rearrangement links TRBV6-1 to TRBJ1-2; D possibly corresponds to TRBD1 (5 bases). V shed 2 bases and J shed 11 bases, with 15 bases lying between them. Germline V gene lookup returns CDR1 MNHNS and CDR2 SASEGT. The CDR3 is 13 amino acids. The DNA of the CDR3 is TGTGCCAGCAGTGAAAATCCGGGACCTCCTTACACCTTC. It codes for CASSENPGPPYTF.

The V call is TRBV19, the J call TRBJ1-2, with TRBD1 identical over 9 bases. J lost 5 bases, V lost 6 bases, and 10 bases had no gene match. The germline CDR1 and CDR2 sequences are LNHDA and SQIVND (reference sequence). This CDR3 spans 15 amino acids. The CDR3 is CASSLTGQGGYGYTF. The DNA of the CDR3 is TGTGCCAGTAGCCTAACGGGACAGGGAGGGTATGGCTACACCTTC. Variable domain in full (rest from reference TRBV19 and TRBJ1-2): DGGITQSPKYLFRKEGQNVTLSCEQNLNHDAMYWYRQDPGQGLRLIYYSQIVNDFQKGDIAEGYSVSREKKESFPLTVTSAQKNPTAFYLCASSLTGQGGYGYTFGSGTRLTVV.

The chain uses TRBV5-6 and TRBJ1-1, with D hard to call. Trimming cost V 4 bases and J 2 bases, with 6 bases left between them. CDR1 and CDR2 from the germline V gene are SGHDT and YYEEEE. The CDR3 spans 12 residues. The chain's CDR3 is CASSNTNTEAFF. Here the CDR3 DNA reads TGTGCCAGCAGCAACACTAACACTGAAGCTTTCTTT.

The chain joins TRBV10-3 to TRBJ1-2; maybe TRBD1 (5 bases). This CDR3 region has 14 residues. The germline V and J ends were trimmed by 2 bases and 4 bases, with 11 bases remaining between them. Germline-derived CDR1 and CDR2 are ENHRY and SYGVKD. The CDR3 region has the DNA TGTGCCATCAGTGAGGGGGGATTGCTCTATGGCTACACCTTC. As protein: CAISEGGLLYGYTF.

This chain joins TRBV3-1 (or the pseudogene TRBV3-2) and TRBJ1-1, with 8 bases that match TRBD1. The V gene's germline CDR1 is LGHDT and CDR2 YNNKEL (reference sequence). CDR3 length: 13 amino acids. V was clipped by 2 bases and J by 11 bases; unmatched bases: 7. The CDR3 sequence is CASSQRQGQEAFF. The DNA for the CDR3 is TGTGCCAGCAGCCAACGACAGGGACAGGAGGCTTTCTTT.

This chain uses TRBV3-1 (or the pseudogene TRBV3-2) with TRBJ2-7; D might be TRBD1 (6 bases). The germline V gene has CDR1 LGHDT and CDR2 YNNKEL (reference sequence). V was cut by 4 bases and J by 6 bases, with 13 bases left in between. The CDR3 covers 13 residues. The CDR3 is CASSPNSRGEQYF. The DNA of the CDR3 is TGTGCCAGCAGCCCTAACAGCAGGGGCGAGCAGTACTTC.

This chain uses TRBV7-2 with TRBJ2-5; either TRBD1 or TRBD2 may fit D (5 bases each). This CDR3 spans 13 amino acids. Trimming took off 5 bases at V and 5 bases at J, with 12 bases between the two ends. Per the germline V gene, CDR1 is SGHTA and CDR2 is FQGNSA. The CDR3 sequence: CASSMGPGETQYF. DNA for the CDR3: TGTGCCAGCAGCATGGGACCCGGGGAGACCCAGTACTTC.

The chain carries TRBV6-5 and TRBJ2-7, with a possible D match to TRBD1 (6 bases). Germline CDR1 reads MNHEY; CDR2 reads SVGAGI. The V end was cut by 0 bases, the J end by 3 bases, with 15 bases between. The CDR3 is 16 residues long. CDR3 nucleotide sequence: TGTGCCAGCAGTTACTCGACAGGAATCAAATACTACGAGCAGTACTTC. Its protein is CASSYSTGIKYYEQYF.

This chain links TRBV28 with TRBJ2-5, with D maybe TRBD1 (5 bases). Trimming shortened V by 3 bases and J by 5 bases, and 10 bases separated the two germline ends. Germline CDR1 and CDR2: MDHEN and SYDVKM. The CDR3 spans 13 residues. In DNA, the CDR3 is TGTGCCAGCAGTTTCTTATACAGGGAGACCCAGTACTTC. The encoded protein is CASSFLYRETQYF.

This clone was seen a handful of times. The chain has TRBV3-1 (or the pseudogene TRBV3-2) and TRBJ2-2, with 9 bases fitting TRBD2. Per the germline V gene, CDR1 is LGHDT and CDR2 is YNNKEL (reference sequence). J gave up 5 bases and V 0 bases, and 7 bases lay outside the gene matches. The CDR3 spans 17 residues. CDR3 in amino acids: CASSQDRRSGGTGELFF. The CDR3 nucleotides are TGTGCCAGCAGCCAAGATCGGAGGAGCGGGGGGACCGGGGAGCTGTTTTTT.

This chain connects TRBV2 to TRBJ1-5; D unresolved. V gave up 5 bases and J gave up 3 bases, with 11 bases separating them. CDR3 length equals 14 residues. Germline V gives CDR1 SNHLY, CDR2 FYNNEI. In DNA form, the CDR3 reads TGTGCCAGCAGTCCGGACGGAACCAATCAGCCCCAGCATTTT. Translating gives CASSPDGTNQPQHF.

The chain recombines TRBV6-5 with TRBJ2-2, with D hard to call. CDR1 is MNHEY, CDR2 SVGAGI, per germline. CDR3 size: 15 residues. V was shortened by 2 bases and J by 4 bases, with 11 bases between the two germline ends. CDR3 in DNA: TGTGCCAGCAGTTACGACACAGTAACCACCGGGGAGCTGTTTTTT. It is translated as CASSYDTVTTGELFF.

V gene TRBV5-4 combines with J gene TRBJ2-7; a possible D gene is TRBD1 (6 bases). The ends were cut back, 3 bases at V and 4 bases at J, with 20 bases in the middle. Looked up from germline, CDR1 is SGHNT and CDR2 is YYREEE (reference sequence). This CDR3 is built from 16 residues. CDR3 DNA: TGTGCCAGCAGCTCACCGGGCGGACAGACCCCATACGAGCAGTACTTC. Amino acid sequence: CASSSPGGQTPYEQYF. The full variable domain, its missing parts supplied by reference TRBV5-4 and TRBJ2-7, is ETGVTQSPTHLIKTRGQQVTLRCSSQSGHNTVSWYQQALGQGPQFIFQYYREEENGRGNFPPRFSGLQFPNYSSELNVNALELDDSALYLCASSSPGGQTPYEQYFGPGTRLTVT.

This chain uses TRBV5-1 with TRBJ1-3; possible D gene TRBD1, 6 bases. Trimming pared 1 base from V and 3 bases from J, leaving 8 bases between. Germline V gene sequence: CDR1 SGHRS, CDR2 YFSETQ. This CDR3 is built from 14 residues. Written as DNA, the CDR3 is TGCGCCAGCAGCTTGCTACAGGGTGGAAACACCATATATTTT. Translated: CASSLLQGGNTIYF.

J is TRBJ1-4 and V is TRBV3-1 (or the pseudogene TRBV3-2); maybe TRBD1 (5 bases). Trimming shortened V by 5 bases and J by 2 bases, and 9 bases separated the two germline ends. Germline V gene sequence: CDR1 LGHDT, CDR2 YNNKEL (reference sequence). This CDR3 has 14 amino acids. The CDR3 here is CASSAGGTNEKLFF. The CDR3 region has the DNA TGTGCCAGCAGCGCGGGGGGGACTAATGAAAAACTGTTTTTT.